This T cell receptor (beta chain) stems from a study of preoperative IRX-2 immunotherapy in early breast cancer. Treatment indicated: preoperative locoregional IRX-2 cytokine immunotherapy. Preoperative locoregional IRX-2 cytokine immunotherapy was tested in the phase Ib source study. Profiled with immunoSEQ multiplex PCR; TCRdb holds only in-frame clones, not every one. In the table there are more than 10,000 clones, approximately 90% of which are singletons. This specimen was collected from a patient treated with IRX-2 immunotherapy. The clonotype originates from a human donor with breast cancer.

Here the CDR3 reads CASSLPPGVGVNRNTEAFF. In DNA form, the CDR3 reads TGTGCCAGTAGTCTTCCCCCCGGGGTGGGGGTAAACAGAAACACTGAAGCTTTCTTT. This rearrangement joins TRBV19 to TRBJ1-1, with a possible D match to TRBD1 (5 bases). CDR3 length equals 19 residues. The V end was cut by 5 bases, the J end by 2 bases, with 27 bases between. The germline V gene encodes CDR1 LNHDA and CDR2 SQIVND (reference sequence).